The 19 T cell receptor beta chains listed next were all sequenced from one sample in a study of blood T cell repertoires in COVID-19. TCRdb keeps only in-frame clones here, not all; method: immunoSEQ multiplex PCR. The table has over 400,000 clones, 70% to 90% seen once. Sequencing was done on a sample of PBMCs or T cells enriched from blood (not recorded which). These receptors all stem from a woman aged 60-70 years who had recovered from COVID-19.

This clone is a singleton in its sample. The chain uses TRBV11-2 and TRBJ1-1, with TRBD1 identical over 9 bases. The CDR3 totals 16 residues. CDR1 SGHAT and CDR2 FQNNGV come from the germline V gene. The V segment lost 7 bases and the J segment 4 bases; nucleotides outside the gene matches: 13. CDR3 loop: CASNRGTGTGTTEAFF. The CDR3 bases are TGTGCCAGCAACCGGGGCACAGGGACAGGGACCACTGAAGCTTTCTTT.

This clone was seen a few times. The genes are TRBV5-1 and TRBJ2-1; D ambiguous. V was cut by 4 bases and J by 2 bases, with 10 bases left in between. This CDR3 has 14 residues. CDR1 and CDR2 (germline): SGHRS, YFSETQ. As DNA, the CDR3 is TGCGCCAGCAGCGCAGGAATCACCTACAATGAGCAGTTCTTC. It codes for CASSAGITYNEQFF.

This sequence joins TRBV11-2 and TRBJ2-5; D is possibly TRBD1 (6 bases). This CDR3 has 14 residues. Trimming pared 0 bases from V and 7 bases from J, leaving 12 bases between. In germline, CDR1 is SGHAT, CDR2 FQNNGV. CDR3: CASSLDLQGRTQYF. CDR3 DNA sequence: TGTGCCAGCAGCTTAGATCTACAGGGTAGGACCCAGTACTTC.

The chain employs TRBV2 and TRBJ1-2; TRBD1 matches at 8 bases. This CDR3 is built from 12 residues. The V gene's germline CDR1 is SNHLY and CDR2 FYNNEI. V was clipped by 8 bases and J by 2 bases; unmatched bases: 1. The chain's CDR3 is CASRQGNYGYTF. The CDR3 DNA follows: TGTGCCAGCCGACAGGGGAACTATGGCTACACCTTC.

The rearrangement links TRBV28 to TRBJ1-1; perhaps TRBD1 as D (6 bases). The V end lost 4 bases, the J end lost 10 bases, and 16 bases lay between the germline ends. The CDR3 totals 13 residues. CDR1 MDHEN and CDR2 SYDVKM come from the germline V gene. CDR3 in amino acids: CASSWGQGRGAFF. CDR3 sequence (DNA): TGTGCCAGCAGTTGGGGGCAAGGGAGAGGAGCTTTCTTT. Full variable domain (remainder filled in from reference TRBV28 and TRBJ1-1): DVKVTQSSRYLVKRTGEKVFLECVQDMDHENMFWYRQDPGLGLRLIYFSYDVKMKEKGDIPEGYSVSREKKERFSLILESASTNQTSMYLCASSWGQGRGAFFGQGTRLTVV.

The chain carries TRBV5-6 and TRBJ1-1, with D maybe TRBD1 (6 bases). This CDR3 has 15 amino acids. Germline V lookup: CDR1 SGHDT, CDR2 YYEEEE. Between the trimmed V and J ends, which lost 0 bases and 4 bases, there was a span of 13 bases. CDR3 region: CASSLVLGAGTEAFF. CDR3 sequence (DNA): TGTGCCAGCAGCTTGGTATTGGGGGCAGGCACTGAAGCTTTCTTT.

This rearrangement joins TRBV24-1 to TRBJ2-1; 7 bases map to TRBD1. From germline, CDR1 is KGHDR and CDR2 SFDVKD. V lost 7 bases to trimming and J lost 5 bases; unmatched junction nucleotides: 7. The CDR3 length is 14 residues. DNA for the CDR3: TGTGCCACCAGGCCACCGGGACAGAACAATGAGCAGTTCTTC. Its protein is CATRPPGQNNEQFF.

This chain connects TRBV6-5 to TRBJ2-3; 11 bases map to TRBD2. V dropped 9 bases and J dropped 2; count of bases not matched to a gene: 4. CDR3 length: 14 residues. Germline V gives CDR1 MNHEY, CDR2 SVGAGI. DNA for the CDR3: TGTGCCAGTAAACTAGCGGGGGACACAGATACGCAGTATTTT. Its translation is CASKLAGDTDTQYF.

This rearrangement joins TRBV5-1 to TRBJ2-2; the match to TRBD2 covers 13 bases. Germline V CDR1 and CDR2: SGHRS, YFSETQ. The CDR3 spans 17 residues. The trim removed 2 bases at V and 4 bases at J, leaving 5 bases unmatched. This chain's CDR3 is CASSFATSGGPTGELFF. The CDR3 coding sequence is TGCGCCAGCAGCTTTGCGACTAGCGGGGGGCCCACCGGGGAGCTGTTTTTT. Using reference TRBV5-1 and TRBJ2-2 for the parts outside the CDR3, the full variable domain is KAGVTQTPRYLIKTRGQQVTLSCSPISGHRSVSWYQQTPGQGLQFLFEYFSETQRNKGNFPGRFSGRQFSNSRSEMNVSTLELGDSALYLCASSFATSGGPTGELFFGEGSRLTVL.

This clone was seen a single time. The CDR3 DNA follows: TGTGCCATCAGAACCAGTGTGGGGGGAAGGGGTGAGCAGTACTTC. It translates to CAIRTSVGGRGEQYF. The chain is built from TRBV10-3 and TRBJ2-7, with a weak D call TRBD2 (6 bases). V shed 6 bases and J shed 7 bases, with 22 bases lying between them. Per germline, CDR1 ENHRY and CDR2 SYGVKD. The CDR3 covers 15 residues.

This clone came up once. The CDR3 nucleotides read TGTGCCAGTGGGGCAGGGCGAACTGAAGCTTTCTTT. It yields the protein CASGAGRTEAFF. This sequence joins TRBV19 and TRBJ1-1, with D possibly being TRBD1 (5 bases). V was clipped by 8 bases and J by 5 bases, with 12 bases between them. The germline V gene encodes CDR1 LNHDA and CDR2 SQIVND (reference sequence). This CDR3 is built from 12 residues.

The chain combines TRBV2 with TRBJ1-2; D is perhaps TRBD1 (6 bases). Per the germline V gene, CDR1 is SNHLY and CDR2 is FYNNEI. CDR3 length: 14 residues. V lost 2 bases to trimming and J lost 8 bases, with 15 bases between them. The CDR3 DNA reads TGTGCCAGCAGTGAAACAGGGTCTGGAAGCGGCTACACCTTC. Amino acid sequence: CASSETGSGSGYTF.

The CDR3 region has the DNA TGCGCCAGCAGCCAGGTCGACAGGGGGCAAGACAATCAGCCCCAGCATTTT. Residues: CASSQVDRGQDNQPQHF. This rearrangement joins TRBV4-1 to TRBJ1-5, with TRBD1 identical over 10 bases. The length of the CDR3 is 17 residues. After removal of 3 bases from V and 3 bases from J, the junction contained 8 bases not matched to a gene. The germline gives CDR1 MGHRA, CDR2 YSYEKL.

This chain uses TRBV4-2 with TRBJ2-2; 7 nucleotides agree with TRBD2. Germline CDR1 LGHNA, CDR2 YNFKEQ. V lost 0 bases and J lost 4; bases outside the gene matches: 11. The CDR3 runs to 18 residues. This chain's CDR3 is CASSQETSSTFSTGELFF. The CDR3 nucleotides read TGTGCCAGCAGCCAAGAGACTAGCTCGACCTTCTCCACCGGGGAGCTGTTTTTT.

This clone was recorded only once. For the CDR3, the DNA is TGTGCCAGCAGCTTAGCTACATACTACGAGCAGTACGTC. Translated, it gives CASSLATYYEQYV. The chain combines TRBV7-8 with TRBJ2-7; D ambiguous. The ends were cut back, 0 bases at V and 3 bases at J, with 6 bases in the middle. CDR1 and CDR2 (germline): SGHVS, FQNEAQ. The CDR3 is 13 residues long.

This clone was picked up one time. The CDR3 region has the DNA TGTGCCTGGACACAGGGGGCCACCGGGGAGCTGTTTTTT. The encoded protein is CAWTQGATGELFF. The V gene is TRBV30, the J gene TRBJ2-2; 9 positions match TRBD1. The J segment lost 4 bases and the V segment lost 4 bases, leaving 1 base of the junction unmatched. The germline V gene encodes CDR1 GTSNPN and CDR2 SVGIG (reference sequence). This CDR3 comprises 13 residues. Full variable domain (rest looked up from reference TRBV30 and TRBJ2-2): SQTIHQWPATLVQPVGSPLSLECTVEGTSNPNLYWYRQAAGRGLQLLFYSVGIGQISSEVPQNLSASRPQDRQFILSSKKLLLSDSGFYLCAWTQGATGELFFGEGSRLTVL.

The chain employs TRBV7-6 and TRBJ2-5; D perhaps matches TRBD2 (5 bases). CDR1 and CDR2 from the germline V gene are SGHVS and FNYEAQ. The CDR3 runs 15 residues. The germline V and J ends were trimmed by 1 base and 1 base, with 10 bases remaining between them. Written as DNA, the CDR3 is TGTGCCAGCAGCTTAGGTCTAGCCTTCCAAGAGACCCAGTACTTC. It is translated as CASSLGLAFQETQYF.

The chain uses TRBV5-1 and TRBJ1-1, with 12 bases aligning to TRBD1. V dropped 2 bases and J dropped 5; count of bases not matched to a gene: 4. The length of the CDR3 is 15 residues. Germline assignment: CDR1 SGHRS and CDR2 YFSETQ. CDR3: CASSFGTGGQTEAFF. The CDR3 nucleotides read TGCGCCAGCAGCTTTGGGACAGGGGGCCAAACTGAAGCTTTCTTT. The whole variable domain, remainder taken from reference TRBV5-1 and TRBJ1-1, is KAGVTQTPRYLIKTRGQQVTLSCSPISGHRSVSWYQQTPGQGLQFLFEYFSETQRNKGNFPGRFSGRQFSNSRSEMNVSTLELGDSALYLCASSFGTGGQTEAFFGQGTRLTVV.

CDR3 protein: CASRVRGGTNEQFF. The CDR3 DNA is TGTGCCAGCAGAGTGCGGGGGGGGACCAATGAGCAGTTCTTC. The chain employs TRBV7-9 and TRBJ2-1; 9 nucleotides agree with TRBD2. The CDR3 covers 14 residues. Germline CDR1 is SEHNR and CDR2 is FQNEAQ (reference sequence). V lost 6 bases, J lost 6 bases, and 6 bases stayed unmatched.